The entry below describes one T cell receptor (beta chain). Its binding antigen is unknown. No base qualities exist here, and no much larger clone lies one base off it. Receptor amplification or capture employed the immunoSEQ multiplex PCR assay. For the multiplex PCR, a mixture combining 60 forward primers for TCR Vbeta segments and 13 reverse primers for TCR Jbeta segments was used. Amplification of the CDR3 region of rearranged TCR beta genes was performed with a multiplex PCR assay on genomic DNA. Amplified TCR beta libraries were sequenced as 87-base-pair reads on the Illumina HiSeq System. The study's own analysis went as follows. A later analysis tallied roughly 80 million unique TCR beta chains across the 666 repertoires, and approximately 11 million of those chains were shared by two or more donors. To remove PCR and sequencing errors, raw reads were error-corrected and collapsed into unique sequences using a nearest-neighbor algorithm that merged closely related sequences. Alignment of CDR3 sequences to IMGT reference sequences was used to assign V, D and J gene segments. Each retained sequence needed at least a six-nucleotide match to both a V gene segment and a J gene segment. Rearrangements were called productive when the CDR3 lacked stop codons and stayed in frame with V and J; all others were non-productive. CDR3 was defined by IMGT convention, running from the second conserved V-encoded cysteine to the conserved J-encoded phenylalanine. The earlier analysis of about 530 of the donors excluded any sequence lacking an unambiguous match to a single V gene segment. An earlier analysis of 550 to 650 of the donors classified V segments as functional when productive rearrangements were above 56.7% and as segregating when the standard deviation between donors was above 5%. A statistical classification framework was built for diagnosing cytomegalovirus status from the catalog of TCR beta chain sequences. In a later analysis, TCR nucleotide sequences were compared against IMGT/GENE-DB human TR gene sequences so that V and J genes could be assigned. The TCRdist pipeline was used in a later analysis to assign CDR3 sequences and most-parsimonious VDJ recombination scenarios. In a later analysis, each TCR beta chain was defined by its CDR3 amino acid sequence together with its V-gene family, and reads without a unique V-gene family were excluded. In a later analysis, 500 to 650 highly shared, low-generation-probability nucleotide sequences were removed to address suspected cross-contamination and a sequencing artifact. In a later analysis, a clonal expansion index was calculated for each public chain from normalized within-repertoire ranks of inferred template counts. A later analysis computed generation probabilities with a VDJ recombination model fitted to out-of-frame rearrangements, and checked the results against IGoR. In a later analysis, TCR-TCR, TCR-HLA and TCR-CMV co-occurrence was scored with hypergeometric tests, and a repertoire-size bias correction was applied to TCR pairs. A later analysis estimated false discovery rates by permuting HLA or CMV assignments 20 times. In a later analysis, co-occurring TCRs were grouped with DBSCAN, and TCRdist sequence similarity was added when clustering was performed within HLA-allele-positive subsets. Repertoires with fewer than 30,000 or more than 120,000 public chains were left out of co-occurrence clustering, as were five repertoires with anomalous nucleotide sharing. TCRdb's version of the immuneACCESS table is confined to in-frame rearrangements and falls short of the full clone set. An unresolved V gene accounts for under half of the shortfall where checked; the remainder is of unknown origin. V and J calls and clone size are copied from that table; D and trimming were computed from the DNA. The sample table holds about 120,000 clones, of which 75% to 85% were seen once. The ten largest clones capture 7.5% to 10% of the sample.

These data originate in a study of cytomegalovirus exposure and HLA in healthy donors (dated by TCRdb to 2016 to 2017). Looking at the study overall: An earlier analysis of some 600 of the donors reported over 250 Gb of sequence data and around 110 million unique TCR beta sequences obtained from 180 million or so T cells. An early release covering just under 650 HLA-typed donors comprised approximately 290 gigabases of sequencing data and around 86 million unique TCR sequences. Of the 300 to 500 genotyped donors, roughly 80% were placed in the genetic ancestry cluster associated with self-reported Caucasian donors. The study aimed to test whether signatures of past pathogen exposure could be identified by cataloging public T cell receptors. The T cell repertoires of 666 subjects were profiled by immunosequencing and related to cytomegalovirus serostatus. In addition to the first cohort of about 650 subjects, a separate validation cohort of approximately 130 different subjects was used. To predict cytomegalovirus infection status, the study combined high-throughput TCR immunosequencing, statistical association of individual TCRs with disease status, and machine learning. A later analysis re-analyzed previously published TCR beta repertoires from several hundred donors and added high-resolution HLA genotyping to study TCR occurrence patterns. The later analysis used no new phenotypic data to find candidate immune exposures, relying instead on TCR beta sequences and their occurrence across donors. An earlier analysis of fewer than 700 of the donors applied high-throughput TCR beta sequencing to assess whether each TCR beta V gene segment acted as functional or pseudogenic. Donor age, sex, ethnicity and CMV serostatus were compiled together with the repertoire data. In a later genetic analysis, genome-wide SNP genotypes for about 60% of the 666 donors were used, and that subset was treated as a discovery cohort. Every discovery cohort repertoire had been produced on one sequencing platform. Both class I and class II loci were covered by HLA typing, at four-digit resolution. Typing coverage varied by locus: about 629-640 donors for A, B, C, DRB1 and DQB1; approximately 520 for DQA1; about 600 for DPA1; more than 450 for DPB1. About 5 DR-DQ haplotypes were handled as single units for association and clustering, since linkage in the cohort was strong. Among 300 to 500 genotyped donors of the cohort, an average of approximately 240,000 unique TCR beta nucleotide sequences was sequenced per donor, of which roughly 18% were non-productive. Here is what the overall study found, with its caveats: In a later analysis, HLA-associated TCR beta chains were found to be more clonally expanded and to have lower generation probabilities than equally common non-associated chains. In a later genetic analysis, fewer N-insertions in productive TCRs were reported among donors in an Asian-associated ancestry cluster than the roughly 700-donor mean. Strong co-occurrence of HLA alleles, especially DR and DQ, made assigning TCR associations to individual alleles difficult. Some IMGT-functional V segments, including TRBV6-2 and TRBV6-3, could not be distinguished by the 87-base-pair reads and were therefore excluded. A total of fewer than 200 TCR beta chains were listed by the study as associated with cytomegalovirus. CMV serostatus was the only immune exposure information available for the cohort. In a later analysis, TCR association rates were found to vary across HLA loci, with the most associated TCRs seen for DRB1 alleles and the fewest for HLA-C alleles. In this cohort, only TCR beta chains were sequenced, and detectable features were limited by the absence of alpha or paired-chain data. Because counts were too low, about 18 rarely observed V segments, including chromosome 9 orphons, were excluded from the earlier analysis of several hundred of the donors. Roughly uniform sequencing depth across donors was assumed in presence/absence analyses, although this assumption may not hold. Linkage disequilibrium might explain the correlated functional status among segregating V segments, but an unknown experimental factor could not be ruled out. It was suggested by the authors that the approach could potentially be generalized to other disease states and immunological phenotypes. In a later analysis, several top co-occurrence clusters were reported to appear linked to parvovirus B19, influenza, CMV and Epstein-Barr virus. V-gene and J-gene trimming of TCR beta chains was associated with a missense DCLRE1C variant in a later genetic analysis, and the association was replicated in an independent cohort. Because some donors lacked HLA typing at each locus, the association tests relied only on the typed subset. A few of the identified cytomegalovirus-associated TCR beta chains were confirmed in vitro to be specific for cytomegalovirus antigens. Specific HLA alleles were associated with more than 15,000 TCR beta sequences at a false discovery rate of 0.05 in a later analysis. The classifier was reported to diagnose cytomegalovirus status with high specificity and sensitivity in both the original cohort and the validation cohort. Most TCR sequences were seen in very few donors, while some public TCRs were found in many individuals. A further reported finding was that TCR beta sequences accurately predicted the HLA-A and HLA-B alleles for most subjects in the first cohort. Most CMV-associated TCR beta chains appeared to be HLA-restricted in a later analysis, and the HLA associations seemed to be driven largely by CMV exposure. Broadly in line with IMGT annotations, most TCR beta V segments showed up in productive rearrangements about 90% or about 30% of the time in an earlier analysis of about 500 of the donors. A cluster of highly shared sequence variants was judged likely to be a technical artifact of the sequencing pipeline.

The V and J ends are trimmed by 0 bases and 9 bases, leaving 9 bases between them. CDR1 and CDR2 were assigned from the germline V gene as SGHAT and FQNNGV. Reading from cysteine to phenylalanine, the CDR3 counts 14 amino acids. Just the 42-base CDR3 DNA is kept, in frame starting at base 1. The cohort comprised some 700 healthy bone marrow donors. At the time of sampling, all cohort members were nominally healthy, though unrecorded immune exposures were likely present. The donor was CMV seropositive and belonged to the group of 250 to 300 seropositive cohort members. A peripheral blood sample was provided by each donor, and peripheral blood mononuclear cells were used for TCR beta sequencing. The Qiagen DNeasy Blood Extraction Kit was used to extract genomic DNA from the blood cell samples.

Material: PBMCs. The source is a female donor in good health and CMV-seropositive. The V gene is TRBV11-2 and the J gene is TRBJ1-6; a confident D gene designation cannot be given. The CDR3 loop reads CASSLDGGFSPLHF. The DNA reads TGTGCCAGCAGCTTAGATGGCGGATTTTCACCCCTCCACTTT.